This TCR beta chain was recovered during a study of cytotoxic CD8 clonotypes in ibrutinib-treated CLL. This clone was counted once. Measured with immunoSEQ multiplex PCR; TCRdb has only the in-frame clones, and not every one. The sample yields some 93,000 clones, 70% to 85% seen once. Germline-derived CDR1 and CDR2 are MGHDK and SYGVNS. The length of the CDR3 is 15 residues. The V end was cut by 4 bases, the J end by 0 bases, with 12 bases between. The J gene is TRBJ1-1, the V gene TRBV25-1, with a possible D match to TRBD1 (6 bases). This TCR was recovered from a human donor with chronic lymphocytic leukemia. This material consisted of PBMCs, taken after 12 months of ibrutinib treatment. In DNA, the CDR3 is TGTGCCAGCAGTGCCCCCGGGACAATGAACACTGAAGCTTTCTTT. This gives the protein CASSAPGTMNTEAFF. Full variable domain (rest looked up from reference TRBV25-1 and TRBJ1-1): EADIYQTPRYLVIGTGKKITLECSQTMGHDKMYWYQQDPGMELHLIHYSYGVNSTEKGDLSSESTVSRIRTEHFPLTLESARPSHTSQYLCASSAPGTMNTEAFFGQGTRLTVV.